The rows below give T cell receptor beta chains drawn from one sample of a study of CD8 T cells in ankylosing spondylitis. TCRdb used MiXCR to reprocess the 5' RACE reads, holding one entry per CDR3 protein. Counted here are 130,000 or so distinct CDR3 sequences, about 7% occurring once; the ten biggest clones make up over 9%. What was sequenced was blood, either unsorted or a sorted T cell fraction (not recorded which). These receptors originate from a male donor with ankylosing spondylitis or in good health (not recorded which). CDR3s include the opening cysteine and the closing phenylalanine or tryptophan. The D gene is left open where the match is weak. Expanded clones are given a class, and other clones once, few, many or no size at all.

clone size,J gene,D gene,V gene,CDR3 DNA,CDR3 protein
many,TRBJ1-6,NA,TRBV5-1,TGCGCCAGCAGCGTCGGAAGAAATTCACCCCTCCACTTT,CASSVGRNSPLHF
many,TRBJ1-2,NA,TRBV6-5,TGTGCCAGCAGTTACTTCTCGGGGCAGGGCCAGTGGAATGGCTACACCTTC,CASSYFSGQGQWNGYTF
many,TRBJ2-2,NA,TRBV29-1,TGCAGCGTTGGGACATCGAACACCGGGGAGCTGTTTTTT,CSVGTSNTGELFF
many,TRBJ2-1,NA,TRBV20-1,TGCAGTGCTAGAGATTGGAGGGGAGAGTACAATGAGCAGTTCTTC,CSARDWRGEYNEQFF
many,TRBJ1-3,NA,TRBV5-1,TGCGCCAGCAGCCCCCTTTCGGTCTCTGGAAACACCATATATTTT,CASSPLSVSGNTIYF
NA,TRBJ2-5,NA,TRBV5-4,TGTGCCAGCAGCTTGTTGAAAGAGACCCAGTACTTC,CASSLLKETQYF
many,TRBJ1-1,TRBD1,TRBV15,TGTGCCACAAGGGACAGCTTGAACACTGAAGCTTTCTTT,CATRDSLNTEAFF
many,TRBJ2-7,NA,TRBV12-3/TRBV12-4,TGTGCCAGCACTCAGGAGTCGTGGGGCGGCGAGCAGTACTTC,CASTQESWGGEQYF
many,TRBJ2-7,TRBD2,TRBV3-1,TGTGCCAGCAGCCAAGATGGGGGAGGGCTGCATCGGGAGCAGTACTTC,CASSQDGGGLHREQYF
many,TRBJ2-1,NA,TRBV12-3/TRBV12-4,TGTGCCAGCAGTCCGGCCGAGGGGGGGATCAATTACAATGAGCAGTTCTTC,CASSPAEGGINYNEQFF
many,TRBJ1-6,TRBD1,TRBV12-5,TGTGCTAGTGGAAAGAGGGACAGCTTATCTTATAATTCACCCCTCCACTTT,CASGKRDSLSYNSPLHF
many,TRBJ2-7,NA,TRBV7-2,TGTGCCAGCACCTGGACGGGGTCCTACGAGCAGTACTTC,CASTWTGSYEQYF
NA,TRBJ2-7,NA,TRBV5-4,TGTGCCAGCAGCGGGGTGATAGGGGAGCAGTACTTC,CASSGVIGEQYF
NA,TRBJ1-3,NA,TRBV28,TGTGCCAGCACTCGCGACGCTGGCTCTGGAAACACCATATATTTT,CASTRDAGSGNTIYF
few,TRBJ2-2,TRBD1,TRBV4-1,TGCGCCAGCAGCCAAGACCACCACGGGGTACAGGGGGCTTACGGGGAGCTGTTTTTT,CASSQDHHGVQGAYGELFF
many,TRBJ2-3,TRBD2,TRBV7-6,TGTGCCAGCAGCTCTAGCGGGGGGCTGGTACTCACAGATACGCAGTATTTT,CASSSSGGLVLTDTQYF
many,TRBJ2-7,NA,TRBV5-1,TGCGCCAGCAGCCCCGGACAGTACTACGAGCAGTACTTC,CASSPGQYYEQYF
many,TRBJ1-1,NA,TRBV20-1,TGCAGTGCTAGAGGACGGGAAGGGAATGAAGCTTTCTTT,CSARGREGNEAFF
many,TRBJ1-1,NA,TRBV7-2,TGTGCCAGCAGCTTAAGACGGGAGAGCACTGAAGCTTTCTTT,CASSLRRESTEAFF
many,TRBJ2-2,NA,TRBV29-1,TGCAGCGTTTTCAAAGGGCTGAGCACCGGGGAGCTGTTTTTT,CSVFKGLSTGELFF
many,TRBJ1-2,NA,TRBV7-9,TGTGCCAGCAGCTTAGATGGCTATGGCTACACCTTC,CASSLDGYGYTF
many,TRBJ2-5,NA,TRBV20-1,TGCAGTGCTAGAGATTTCCAGGGGCGGGAGACCCAGTACTTC,CSARDFQGRETQYF
many,TRBJ2-7,NA,TRBV7-3,TGTGCCAGCAGCTTAATCCCCCTCCGGGAGCAGTACTTC,CASSLIPLREQYF
many,TRBJ2-7,NA,TRBV20-1,TGCAGTGCTAAGAGCTTGGACAGACTCTACGAGCAGTACTTC,CSAKSLDRLYEQYF
many,TRBJ2-7,TRBD2,TRBV4-2,TGTGCCAGCAGCCAAGAGGGGACTAGCGGGATCTACGAGCAGTACTTC,CASSQEGTSGIYEQYF
many,TRBJ2-3,TRBD2,TRBV12-3/TRBV12-4,TGTGCCAGCAGTTTACTGACTAGCGGGGGGATTGATACGCAGTATTTT,CASSLLTSGGIDTQYF
many,TRBJ1-1,NA,TRBV29-1,TGCAGCGTTATATCCGGCCCCGGAGGAGGAGCTTTCTTT,CSVISGPGGGAFF
many,TRBJ2-3,NA,TRBV7-8,TGTGCCAGCAGCTTAGACGGGGGCCGGGGAGATACGCAGTATTTT,CASSLDGGRGDTQYF
many,TRBJ2-7,NA,TRBV5-1,TGCGCCAGCAGCTTTTCCCCGGTGGAGTCCTACGAGCAGTACTTC,CASSFSPVESYEQYF
many,TRBJ2-4,TRBD2,TRBV4-1,TGCGCCAGCAGCCTACTAGCGGGGGTAGCCAAAAACATTCAGTACTTC,CASSLLAGVAKNIQYF
many,TRBJ2-1,NA,TRBV30,TGTGCCTGGAGCCCTGGAGATCTCTCCTACAATGAGCAGTTCTTC,CAWSPGDLSYNEQFF
many,TRBJ2-7,NA,TRBV29-1,TGCAGCGTTGCGGGAAAGGGTTCAGGCGAGCAGTACTTC,CSVAGKGSGEQYF
many,TRBJ1-2,NA,TRBV5-1,TGCGCCAGCAGCGGAAACAGGGATGGCTACACCTTC,CASSGNRDGYTF
many,TRBJ2-3,TRBD2,TRBV20-1,TGCAGTGCTAGAATCGCGGGGGGACCGACAGATACGCAGTATTTT,CSARIAGGPTDTQYF
many,TRBJ2-2,NA,TRBV20-1,TGCAGTGCTAGAGATCGACTAACAACCGGGGAGCTGTTTTTT,CSARDRLTTGELFF
many,TRBJ1-5,NA,TRBV18,TGTGCCAGCTCACCAGTTTCTGGGATCGGCCAGCCCCAGCATTTT,CASSPVSGIGQPQHF
many,TRBJ2-2,TRBD1,TRBV5-1,TGCGCCAGCAGCCCAAGCGGGACAGGGTACACCGGGGAGCTGTTTTTT,CASSPSGTGYTGELFF
many,TRBJ2-5,NA,TRBV28,TGTGCCAGCAGTCGGGAGACCCAGTACTTC,CASSRETQYF
many,TRBJ2-1,TRBD1,TRBV7-9,TGTGCCAGCAGCCCCCGGGACAGAAGCTCCTACAATGAGCAGTTCTTC,CASSPRDRSSYNEQFF
many,TRBJ2-7,NA,TRBV29-1,TGCAGCGTTGAAAGGGTATCCGGGAGCTCCTACGAGCAGTACTTC,CSVERVSGSSYEQYF